One and the same sample provided the 26 T cell receptor beta chains below, sequenced in a study of technical replicates of blood from a handful of donors. TCRdb's table, derived via immunoSEQ multiplex PCR, lists solely in-frame clones and lacks some. The sample consists of about 62,000 clones, 80% to 90% of them appearing once. Sequences were obtained from PBMCs. These receptors were taken from a human donor in good health. Some clones in this sample may be carry-over from other donors' samples.

In its sample, this clone was seen once. This chain joins TRBV5-6 and TRBJ1-2; the D gene is possibly TRBD1 (5 bases). Per the germline V gene, CDR1 is SGHDT and CDR2 is YYEEEE. V lost 2 bases and J lost 4, with 9 bases in between. CDR3 size: 13 residues. This CDR3 reads CASSFRGGYGYTF. The CDR3 region has the DNA TGTGCCAGCAGCTTTCGGGGGGGCTATGGCTACACCTTC.

The rearrangement uses TRBV5-6 and TRBJ2-7; D is perhaps TRBD1 (7 bases). Looked up from germline, CDR1 is SGHDT and CDR2 is YYEEEE. The CDR3 has 12 residues. Trimming removed 5 bases at V and 7 bases at J, with 13 bases between. This CDR3 is CASSSPGGEQYF. The CDR3 nucleotides read TGTGCCAGCAGTTCGCCAGGGGGGGAGCAGTACTTC.

The chain couples TRBV5-4 to TRBJ2-3; D gene ambiguous. V lost 1 base and J lost 0, with 6 bases in between. Germline CDR1 and CDR2: SGHNT and YYREEE (reference sequence). The CDR3 totals 14 residues. In DNA form, the CDR3 reads TGTGCCAGCAGCTTGTCCTCTAGCACAGATACGCAGTATTTT. Translated, it gives CASSLSSSTDTQYF.

The rearrangement links TRBV2 to TRBJ2-1, with D possibly being TRBD2 (6 bases). The CDR3 consists of 15 residues. Trimming removed 10 bases from V and 5 bases from J, with 21 bases in between. CDR1 and CDR2 (germline): SNHLY, FYNNEI. CDR3 sequence reads: CATGEVVRLHNEQFF. The CDR3 DNA reads TGTGCCACCGGGGAGGTGGTTCGACTACACAATGAGCAGTTCTTC.

This rearrangement joins TRBV25-1 to TRBJ1-1; 7 positions agree with TRBD1. The V gene's germline CDR1 is MGHDK and CDR2 SYGVNS. There are 18 residues in the CDR3. The V and J ends lost 7 bases and 1 base, in that order; junction bases with no gene match: 18. CDR3 in DNA: TGTGCCAGCACCTCGAGGGGGACAGCGAGGGTGGAGAACACTGAAGCTTTCTTT. As protein: CASTSRGTARVENTEAFF.

The chain employs TRBV12-2 and TRBJ1-1; TRBD1 was called by the table and not checked on the DNA. TRBV12-2 is termed a pseudogene. CDR3 length: 16 residues. The CDR3 spells CASRPQRTHMNTEAFF. The CDR3 DNA follows: TGTGCAAGTCGCCCACAGAGGACACACATGAACACTGAAGCTTTCTTT.

With respect to this clone: Sequence at one end of the junction differs from germline and may be a read error. The chain is built from TRBV5-3 and TRBJ2-7; unclear D gene. TRBV5-3 is placed among ORFs of uncertain function. This CDR3 comprises 9 residues. CDR3 in DNA: TGTGCCAGAAGCTCTAACGAGGACTTC. Protein sequence: CARSSNEDF.

V is TRBV7-3 and J is TRBJ2-1; D might be TRBD1 (5 bases). With 5 bases removed from V and 2 bases from J, the gap between germline ends came to 19 bases. This CDR3 is built from 17 residues. CDR1 and CDR2 (germline): SGHTA, FQGTGA. CDR3 in DNA: TGTGCCAGCAGCCGCGCAGCTAGTGGGGCAGCCTACAATGAGCAGTTCTTC. It codes for CASSRAASGAAYNEQFF.

The chain is built from TRBV14 and TRBJ2-5, with D perhaps TRBD1 (6 bases). Deletions cut 0 bases from V and 6 bases from J, with 17 bases between. Germline CDR1 is SGHDN and CDR2 is FVKESK. The CDR3 consists of 16 residues. In nucleotides, the CDR3 is TGTGCCAGCAGCCAAGATTGGGCAGGGGTTCGGAAGACCCAGTACTTC. Amino acids: CASSQDWAGVRKTQYF.

The gene calls are TRBV2 and TRBJ1-2; the D gene is possibly TRBD1 (6 bases). CDR1 and CDR2 (germline): SNHLY, FYNNEI. Trimming left V 2 bases short and J 6 bases short, with 10 bases between. The length of the CDR3 is 13 residues. DNA for the CDR3: TGTGCCAGCAGTGAATACAGGGTGGATGGCTACACCTTC. This codes for CASSEYRVDGYTF.

J is TRBJ2-3 and V is TRBV7-2, with D unclear. Trimming removed 5 bases from V and 6 bases from J, with 12 bases in between. Germline-derived CDR1 and CDR2 are SGHTA and FQGNSA. This CDR3 region has 13 residues. The chain's CDR3 is CASSPSVRDTQYF. CDR3 DNA: TGTGCCAGCAGCCCAAGCGTCCGGGATACGCAGTATTTT.

The chain is built from TRBV10-3 and TRBJ2-3, with 7 bases aligning to TRBD2. The CDR3 runs to 15 residues. V gave up 3 bases and J gave up 0 bases; unmatched junction bases: 3. The germline V gene encodes CDR1 ENHRY and CDR2 SYGVKD. CDR3 sequence: CAISERLASTDTQYF. DNA for the CDR3: TGTGCCATCAGTGAACGACTAGCAAGCACAGATACGCAGTATTTT.

This clone was found once. The chain uses TRBV7-2 and TRBJ1-3; D is ambiguous. Trimming took 2 bases from V and 4 from J, leaving 18 bases between them. This CDR3 region has 17 residues. Germline CDR1 reads SGHTA; CDR2 reads FQGNSA. DNA of the CDR3: TGTGCCAGCAGCTTACTGGGCAGCCGTTTCGCCGGAAACACCATATATTTT. This translates into CASSLLGSRFAGNTIYF.

The CDR3 coding sequence is TGTGCCAGCAGCCATAACTACGAGCAGTACTTC. It translates to CASSHNYEQYF. The J gene is TRBJ2-7, the V gene TRBV14; D is undetermined. The germline V and J ends were trimmed by 3 bases and 3 bases, with 3 bases remaining between them. Germline V CDR1 and CDR2: SGHDN, FVKESK. The CDR3 consists of 11 residues.

The chain joins TRBV10-3 to TRBJ2-1; 8 positions match TRBD2. CDR3 length equals 15 residues. V gave up 4 bases and J gave up 6 bases; unmatched junction bases: 8. Germline CDR1 ENHRY, CDR2 SYGVKD. For the CDR3, the DNA is TGTGCCATCAGTGTTACAGCGGGAGTTATCAATGAGCAGTTCTTC. Translating gives CAISVTAGVINEQFF.

The V call is TRBV5-1, the J call TRBJ1-4; weak D call: TRBD1 (5 bases). Germline CDR1 SGHRS, CDR2 YFSETQ. V lost 5 bases, J lost 5 bases, and 19 bases lay in between. The CDR3 is 16 residues long. The CDR3 nucleotides are TGCGCCAGCAGGCCTTGGTTCGACAGCATAAATGAAAAACTGTTTTTT. Protein product: CASRPWFDSINEKLFF.

The CDR3 DNA reads TGTGCCAGCAGTTCGTATTATCAGCCCCAGCATTTT. As protein: CASSSYYQPQHF. The chain is built from TRBV6-6 and TRBJ1-5; D is unclear. Germline loops: CDR1 MNHNY, CDR2 SVGAGI (reference sequence). V lost 4 bases and J lost 5, with 6 bases in between. CDR3 size: 12 residues.

V and J are TRBV5-1 and TRBJ2-1, with D hard to call. Germline loops: CDR1 SGHRS, CDR2 YFSETQ. CDR3 length: 14 amino acids. Trimming left V 7 bases short and J 5 bases short, with 16 bases between. The CDR3 nucleotides read TGCGCCAGCCGCGTCGGGTGGGTACACAATGAGCAGTTCTTC. It is translated as CASRVGWVHNEQFF.

This rearrangement joins TRBV7-8 to TRBJ1-3; possibly TRBD1 for D (5 bases). CDR1 is SGHVS and CDR2 is FQNEAQ in the germline V gene. The V end was cut by 0 bases, the J end by 3 bases, with 9 bases between. The CDR3 is made up of 15 amino acids. The CDR3 sequence is CASSLARGGGNTIYF. CDR3 nucleotide sequence: TGTGCCAGCAGCTTAGCGAGGGGAGGTGGAAACACCATATATTTT.

The chain is built from TRBV2 and TRBJ1-6; D call uncertain. The CDR3 is made up of 15 amino acids. The V and J ends lost 6 bases and 0 bases respectively, with 9 bases between them. Germline V gene data show CDR1 as SNHLY and CDR2 as FYNNEI. CDR3 sequence: CASRRGNSYNSPLHF. In DNA form, the CDR3 reads TGTGCCAGCAGGCGGGGAAACTCCTATAATTCACCCCTCCACTTT.

This chain links TRBV4-1 with TRBJ2-1; 12 bases align to TRBD2. The CDR3 covers 16 residues. With V trimmed by 3 bases and J by 5 bases, 5 bases remained unmatched. CDR1 MGHRA and CDR2 YSYEKL come from the germline V gene. CDR3 in DNA: TGCGCCAGCAGCCATCGGACTAGCGGGATCCACAATGAGCAGTTCTTC. Translated: CASSHRTSGIHNEQFF.

This rearrangement joins TRBV7-9 to TRBJ2-5; D ambiguous. This CDR3 is built from 15 residues. V lost 1 base, J lost 5 bases, and 14 bases lay in between. The V gene's germline CDR1 is SEHNR and CDR2 FQNEAQ (reference sequence). This chain's CDR3 is CASSLEVGARETQYF. The DNA for the CDR3 is TGTGCCAGCAGCTTAGAGGTGGGCGCTCGCGAGACCCAGTACTTC.

This chain uses TRBV7-9 with TRBJ2-1, with D possibly being TRBD1 (6 bases). V lost 3 bases to trimming and J lost 11 bases, with 8 bases between them. CDR1 and CDR2 from the germline V gene are SEHNR and FQNEAQ (reference sequence). The CDR3 loop spans 11 amino acids. This CDR3 reads CASSLGAKQFF. In DNA form, the CDR3 reads TGTGCCAGCAGCTTGGGGGCAAAGCAGTTCTTC.

This clone was counted once. The chain recombines TRBV4-3 with TRBJ1-4; 7 positions match TRBD1. There are 16 residues in the CDR3. CDR1 is LGHNA and CDR2 is YSLEER in the germline V gene. The ends lost 3 bases at V and 0 bases at J; junction bases unmatched: 4. CDR3 sequence (DNA): TGCGCCAGCAGCCACCTACAGGGGCCAACTAATGAAAAACTGTTTTTT. It specifies CASSHLQGPTNEKLFF.

The rearrangement uses TRBV5-4 and TRBJ2-1; D gene unclear. V was clipped by 6 bases and J by 2 bases, with 12 bases between them. The CDR3 sequence is 14 residues long. Per the germline V gene, CDR1 is SGHNT and CDR2 is YYREEE (reference sequence). The CDR3 spells CASTRPSAYNEQFF. The CDR3, as DNA: TGTGCCAGCACCAGACCCAGCGCCTACAATGAGCAGTTCTTC.

J is TRBJ1-2 and V is TRBV20-1; D is possibly TRBD1 (5 bases). Looked up from germline, CDR1 is DFQATT and CDR2 is SNEGSKA (reference sequence). V gave up 7 bases and J gave up 4 bases, with 10 bases separating them. The CDR3 extends over 11 amino acids. The CDR3 DNA sequence: TGCAGTGTCCCCAGGGCCTATGGCTACACCTTC. Translating gives CSVPRAYGYTF.